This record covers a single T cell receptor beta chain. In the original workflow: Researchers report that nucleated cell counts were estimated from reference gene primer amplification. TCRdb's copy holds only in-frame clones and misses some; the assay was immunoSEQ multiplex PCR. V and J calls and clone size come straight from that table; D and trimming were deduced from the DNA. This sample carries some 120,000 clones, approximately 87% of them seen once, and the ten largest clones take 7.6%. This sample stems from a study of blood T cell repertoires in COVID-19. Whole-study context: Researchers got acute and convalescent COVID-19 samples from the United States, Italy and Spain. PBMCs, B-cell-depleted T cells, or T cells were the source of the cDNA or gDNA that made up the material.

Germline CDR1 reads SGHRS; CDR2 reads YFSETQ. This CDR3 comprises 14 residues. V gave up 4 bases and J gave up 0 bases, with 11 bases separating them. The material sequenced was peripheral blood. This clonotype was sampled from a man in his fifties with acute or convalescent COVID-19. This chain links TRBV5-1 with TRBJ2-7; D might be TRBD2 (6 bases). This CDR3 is CASSVDGSSYEQYF. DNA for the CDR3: TGCGCCAGCAGCGTGGACGGGAGCTCCTACGAGCAGTACTTC.